This T cell receptor (beta chain) was sequenced during a study of graft-versus-host responses after intestinal transplantation. The CDR3 sequence is 16 residues long. Trimming removed 5 bases from V and 2 bases from J; junction bases left unmatched: 10. Germline V gene lookup returns CDR1 SEHNR and CDR2 FQNEAQ (reference sequence). With regard to this clone: The antigen is not known.

The assay was immunoSEQ multiplex PCR, and TCRdb's table has in-frame clones only and misses some. The data show roughly 120,000 clones, 90% seen once. The sample consisted of unstimulated CD4+ T cells sorted from spleen or lymph node cells, taken before intestinal transplant. This chain uses TRBV7-9 with TRBJ2-3; 7 positions agree with TRBD2. The clonotype was recovered from a human donor who received an intestinal transplant. The CDR3 region has the DNA TGTGCCAGCAGCCAAGGTACTAGCGCCTACACAGATACGCAGTATTTT. This encodes CASSQGTSAYTDTQYF.